These 23 T cell receptor beta chains were all obtained from the same sample, sequenced in a study of cytomegalovirus exposure and HLA in healthy donors. A multiplex PCR was run with 60 Vbeta primers and 13 Jbeta primers. Profiled with immunoSEQ multiplex PCR; TCRdb holds only in-frame clones, not every one. The table lists roughly 170,000 clones, roughly four fifths of them singletons. The sample comprised PBMCs. Source of these receptors: a man between 50 and 59 years old in good health and CMV-seronegative.

V gene TRBV19 combines with J gene TRBJ2-1, with a possible D match to TRBD2 (7 bases). Germline V CDR1 and CDR2: LNHDA, SQIVND (reference sequence). CDR3 length: 15 amino acids. Deletions cut 3 bases from V and 9 bases from J, with 18 bases between. CDR3 bases: TGTGCCAGTAGTATGGGGGGAGGGGGGGCGGGTGAGCAGTTCTTC. This codes for CASSMGGGGAGEQFF.

V and J are TRBV30 and TRBJ2-7, with TRBD2 identical over 13 bases. With 8 bases clipped from V and 3 bases from J, the junction kept 4 bases outside the gene matches. Germline CDR1 is GTSNPN and CDR2 is SVGIG (reference sequence). The CDR3 is made up of 13 amino acids. The DNA of the CDR3 is TGTGCCGGTGGGACTAGCGGGAACTACGAGCAGTACTTC. This translates into CAGGTSGNYEQYF.

The gene calls are TRBV4-2 and TRBJ2-7; TRBD2 might be the D (6 bases). CDR1 and CDR2 from the germline V gene are LGHNA and YNFKEQ. Trimming removed 4 bases from V and 8 bases from J, with 18 bases in between. The CDR3 is made up of 14 amino acids. The CDR3 is CASSPSGGEGKQYF. CDR3 coding DNA: TGTGCCAGCAGCCCCTCTGGCGGGGAAGGGAAGCAGTACTTC.

The CDR3 DNA is TGTGCCAGCAGTACCCGAGCGGGGAGCTCCTACGAGCAGTACTTC. Its translation: CASSTRAGSSYEQYF. The chain links TRBV7-2 to TRBJ2-7; 7 bases line up with TRBD2. Germline trimming cut 6 bases from V and 0 bases from J; bases unmatched to any gene: 8. The CDR3 totals 15 residues. From germline, CDR1 is SGHTA and CDR2 FQGNSA.

The chain links TRBV28 to TRBJ2-7, with D tentatively TRBD2 (6 bases). The germline V gene has CDR1 MDHEN and CDR2 SYDVKM. Trimming took off 6 bases at V and 4 bases at J, with 16 bases between the two ends. This CDR3 has 14 amino acids. CDR3 sequence (DNA): TGTGCCAGCAGCATGTGGGGGGTAAGGTACGAGCAGTACTTC. It translates to CASSMWGVRYEQYF.

The chain links TRBV5-6 to TRBJ2-3; 9 bases are shared with TRBD1. This CDR3 has 15 residues. Trimming at V came to 2 bases and at J to 6 bases, leaving 7 bases not matched to a gene. Germline CDR1 reads SGHDT; CDR2 reads YYEEEE. CDR3 bases: TGTGCCAGCAGCTTAGGGACAGGGTGGACGGATACGCAGTATTTT. It is translated as CASSLGTGWTDTQYF.

The chain combines TRBV13 with TRBJ1-3; D is perhaps TRBD1 (5 bases). This CDR3 is built from 16 residues. The germline V and J ends were trimmed by 5 bases and 2 bases, with 16 bases remaining between them. Germline V CDR1 and CDR2: PRHDT, FYEKMQ (reference sequence). The CDR3 here is CASSRSWGSAGNTIYF. DNA for the CDR3: TGTGCCAGCAGCCGGAGCTGGGGCAGTGCTGGAAACACCATATATTTT.

This clone was counted a single time. CDR3 sequence (DNA): TGTGCCAGCAGCACCCGAGGAGGGGGCCGAGAGACCCAGTACTTC. Its protein product is CASSTRGGGRETQYF. The J gene is TRBJ2-5, the V gene TRBV9; D is perhaps TRBD1 (7 bases). The V gene's germline CDR1 is SGDLS and CDR2 YYNGEE. This CDR3 spans 15 amino acids. The V and J ends lost 4 bases and 4 bases respectively, with 17 bases between them.

The chain carries TRBV5-1 and TRBJ2-3; 14 bases line up with TRBD2. The CDR3 consists of 17 residues. The V and J ends lost 6 bases and 0 bases, in that order; junction bases with no gene match: 6. CDR1 SGHRS and CDR2 YFSETQ come from the germline V gene. DNA for the CDR3: TGCGCCAGCAAGAGACTAGCGGGGGGGCGCAGCACAGATACGCAGTATTTT. Its protein product is CASKRLAGGRSTDTQYF.

The J gene is TRBJ1-1, the V gene TRBV18; D may be TRBD1 (5 bases). From germline, CDR1 is KGHSH and CDR2 LQKENI. The CDR3 has 15 residues. Deletions cut 8 bases from V and 1 base from J, with 17 bases between. CDR3 loop: CASRRQGGRNTEAFF. CDR3 DNA sequence: TGTGCCAGCCGAAGGCAGGGAGGGAGGAACACTGAAGCTTTCTTT.

The V call is TRBV7-2, the J call TRBJ2-3; TRBD2 agrees at 9 bases. V lost 7 bases and J lost 3; bases outside the gene matches: 8. The CDR3 totals 15 residues. Germline-derived CDR1 and CDR2 are SGHTA and FQGNSA. CDR3 DNA sequence: TGTGCCAGCACCATGGCGCTAGCGGGGACAGATACGCAGTATTTT. It specifies CASTMALAGTDTQYF.

Comment on this clone: The same CDR3 can be traced to other DNA sequences in this sample. The V and J genes are TRBV29-1 and TRBJ2-7; 9 positions match TRBD1. This CDR3 is built from 12 residues. Germline-derived CDR1 and CDR2 are SQVTM and ANQGSEA. With 6 bases clipped from V and 3 bases from J, the junction kept 3 bases outside the gene matches. CDR3 bases: TGCAGCGTCGAGGGACAGGGCTACGAGCAGTACTTC. Translated, it gives CSVEGQGYEQYF.

The rearrangement links TRBV5-1 to TRBJ2-1; possibly TRBD2 for D (5 bases). The CDR3 is 14 residues long. CDR1 and CDR2 (germline): SGHRS, YFSETQ. Trimming stripped 3 bases from V and 6 bases from J, with 13 bases between. CDR3 sequence: CASSSSGAANEQFF. CDR3 coding DNA: TGCGCCAGCAGCTCATCTGGAGCGGCCAATGAGCAGTTCTTC.

This rearrangement joins TRBV25-1 to TRBJ1-4; D perhaps matches TRBD1 (6 bases). V lost 2 bases to trimming and J lost 3 bases, with 13 bases between them. Germline values: CDR1 MGHDK, CDR2 SYGVNS. The CDR3 contains 16 residues. As DNA, the CDR3 is TGTGCCAGCAGTGAAGCAAGGGGGACACCTAATGAAAAACTGTTTTTT. It encodes CASSEARGTPNEKLFF.

The chain carries TRBV7-9 and TRBJ2-3; D is perhaps TRBD1 (6 bases). Germline CDR1 and CDR2: SEHNR and FQNEAQ (reference sequence). The CDR3 totals 12 residues. The V end lost 6 bases, the J end lost 4 bases, and 8 bases lay between the germline ends. CDR3 coding DNA: TGTGCCAGCAGGGGACAAGCAGATACGCAGTATTTT. Translation gives CASRGQADTQYF.

The chain has TRBV6-5 and TRBJ2-3; 10 bases are a match to TRBD1. V shed 6 bases and J 5 bases; nucleotides not matched to a gene: 8. The CDR3 spans 15 residues. CDR1 MNHEY and CDR2 SVGAGI come from the germline V gene. CDR3 sequence: CASRYRDRGIDTQYF. The DNA for the CDR3 is TGTGCCAGCAGATACCGGGACAGGGGAATAGATACGCAGTATTTT.

The chain employs TRBV7-3 and TRBJ2-3; D possibly corresponds to TRBD1 (5 bases). Germline CDR1 reads SGHTA; CDR2 reads FQGTGA. Trimming removed 4 bases at V and 3 bases at J, with 8 bases between. The CDR3 length is 13 residues. The CDR3 DNA reads TGTGCCAGCAGCTCCAGGGTTACAGATACGCAGTATTTT. Amino acids: CASSSRVTDTQYF.

This CDR3 is CASLRWGGTDTQYF. Here the CDR3 DNA reads TGTGCCAGCCTGAGGTGGGGGGGCACAGATACGCAGTATTTT. The rearrangement joins TRBV5-8 to TRBJ2-3; perhaps TRBD2 as D (6 bases). Deletions cut 7 bases from V and 1 base from J, with 13 bases between. The CDR3 is 14 amino acids. Per germline, CDR1 SGHTS and CDR2 YDEGEE.

The chain has TRBV6-1 and TRBJ2-7, with D possibly matching TRBD2 (5 bases). The CDR3 totals 15 residues. Per germline, CDR1 MNHNS and CDR2 SASEGT. The ends were cut back, 6 bases at V and 3 bases at J, with 18 bases in the middle. In DNA, the CDR3 is TGTGCCAGCAGCGACCCGGGAACATCACTCTACGAGCAGTACTTC. Its translation is CASSDPGTSLYEQYF.

This clone has just one count. The gene calls are TRBV4-2 and TRBJ2-7; 8 bases are shared with TRBD1. J was trimmed by 2 bases and V by 1 base; bases with no gene match: 7. Germline lookup yields CDR1 LGHNA and CDR2 YNFKEQ. The length of the CDR3 is 16 residues. The CDR3: CASSQVGQGAPYEQYF. The DNA of the CDR3 is TGTGCCAGCAGCCAAGTAGGGCAGGGGGCCCCCTACGAGCAGTACTTC.

The rearrangement uses TRBV4-1 and TRBJ2-7; D is perhaps TRBD2 (6 bases). The germline CDR1 and CDR2 sequences are MGHRA and YSYEKL. V lost 1 base, J lost 6 bases, and 10 bases lay in between. CDR3 length equals 13 residues. Here the CDR3 reads CASSQVAGSEQYF. The CDR3 DNA follows: TGCGCCAGCAGCCAAGTGGCGGGGAGCGAGCAGTACTTC.

This chain connects TRBV2 to TRBJ2-3, with 10 bases aligning to TRBD2. CDR1 is SNHLY and CDR2 is FYNNEI in the germline V gene. The CDR3 sequence is 15 residues long. J lost 4 bases, V lost 6 bases, and 7 bases had no gene match. The CDR3 nucleotides read TGTGCCAGCAGCCCACTAGCGGGGAGAGCAGATACGCAGTATTTT. This sequence encodes CASSPLAGRADTQYF.

The chain is built from TRBV4-2 and TRBJ2-7; no definite D call. Germline loops: CDR1 LGHNA, CDR2 YNFKEQ. Trimming removed 0 bases from V and 3 bases from J, with 12 bases in between. This CDR3 has 15 residues. The CDR3: CASSQEETYHYEQYF. CDR3 in DNA: TGTGCCAGCAGCCAAGAAGAGACTTACCACTACGAGCAGTACTTC.